This TCR beta chain was found in a study of T cell responses to AZD1222 COVID-19 vaccine. On the study more broadly: Pooled samples include second doses given at about 4 or 12 weeks. Study-level findings and limits: Spike-specific TCRs gained breadth and depth after people received two AZD1222 doses.

The ends were cut back, 1 base at V and 4 bases at J, with 5 bases in the middle. The CDR3 loop spans 13 amino acids. CDR1 and CDR2 (germline): SGHTA, FQGNSA. Concerning this clone: Its antigen is unknown.

The assay was immunoSEQ multiplex PCR, and TCRdb's table has in-frame clones only and misses some. Of 150,000 to 200,000 clones listed, approximately 92% were seen once; the top ten hold 8% to 13%. This clonotype was obtained from an adult in good health. Source: peripheral blood, taken on day 0 of AZD1222 vaccination. V gene TRBV7-2 combines with J gene TRBJ1-5; D is uncertain. CDR3 sequence: CASSLGLNQPQHF. CDR3 DNA: TGTGCCAGCAGCTTAGGGTTGAATCAGCCCCAGCATTTT.